Following are 6 T cell receptor beta chains from one sample sequenced in a study of CD8 T cells in Susac syndrome (dated by TCRdb to between 2019 and 2020). Library generation was performed with the immunoSEQ multiplex PCR assay. RNA was extracted with the RNeasy kit and roughly 0.5 to 1 ug was reverse transcribed using random hexamers. The public sequencing data were trimmed at Q25 with fastp and processed into clonotypes with MiXCR by TCRdb, which kept only in-frame beta chains. All rows with the same CDR3 protein become a single entry with the most common DNA and genes. The sample contains roughly 200,000 distinct CDR3 sequences, about 94% of them found a single time. Of the sample, 0.095% to 0.1% is held by the ten largest clones. The sequenced material came from CD4+ T cells from PBMCs. The source of these receptors is a human donor with Susac syndrome.

This chain joins TRBV20-1 and TRBJ1-1; D not certain. The CDR3 length is 13 residues. Looked up from germline, CDR1 is DFQATT and CDR2 is SNEGSKA (reference sequence). Trimming removed 0 bases from V and 2 bases from J, with 7 bases in between. CDR3 in DNA: TGCAGTGCTAGAGACCACCCCAACACTGAAGCTTTCTTT. As protein: CSARDHPNTEAFF.

The chain joins TRBV7-7 to TRBJ2-2; D is uncertain. The germline V gene encodes CDR1 SSHAT and CDR2 FNYEAQ (reference sequence). The ends were cut back, 3 bases at V and 1 base at J, with 6 bases in the middle. The CDR3 consists of 14 residues. The CDR3 spells CASSFSENTGELFF. The CDR3 DNA reads as TGTGCCAGCAGCTTCTCAGAGAACACCGGGGAGCTGTTTTTT.

This clonotype appeared a single time. The genes are TRBV9 and TRBJ1-2; D unresolved. The V and J ends lost 1 base and 3 bases respectively, with 4 bases between them. The CDR3 is 12 residues long. CDR1 is SGDLS, CDR2 YYNGEE, per germline. CDR3 DNA sequence: TGTGCCAGCAGCGTATCCCACTATGGCTACACCTTC. Its translation: CASSVSHYGYTF.

The rearrangement links TRBV18 to TRBJ2-1; possible D gene TRBD2, 6 bases. The CDR3 covers 18 residues. Trimming took 0 bases from V and 7 from J, leaving 22 bases between them. Germline-derived CDR1 and CDR2 are KGHSH and LQKENI. CDR3 bases: TGTGCCAGCTCACCACCCCTTCCGCCGGGACTGCGAATTAATGAGCAGTTCTTC. Its protein product is CASSPPLPPGLRINEQFF.

The chain employs TRBV30 and TRBJ2-1, with 7 positions matching TRBD1. V shed 4 bases and J 4 bases; nucleotides not matched to a gene: 7. Looked up from germline, CDR1 is GTSNPN and CDR2 is SVGIG (reference sequence). The length of the CDR3 is 14 residues. CDR3 in amino acids: CAWNTGVEYNEQFF. The CDR3 DNA sequence: TGTGCCTGGAACACAGGGGTGGAGTACAATGAGCAGTTCTTC.

This chain connects TRBV7-2 to TRBJ2-7; maybe TRBD1 (5 bases). Per the germline V gene, CDR1 is SGHTA and CDR2 is FQGNSA. This CDR3 comprises 14 residues. V was shortened by 5 bases and J by 2 bases, with 13 bases between the two germline ends. This CDR3 is CASSLWVGPYEQYF. CDR3 nucleotides: TGTGCCAGCAGCCTCTGGGTGGGGCCCTACGAGCAGTACTTC.